This T cell receptor beta chain was sequenced during a study of blood T cell repertoires in COVID-19. Across the whole study: The study drew acute and convalescent COVID-19 samples from the United States, Italy and Spain.

This CDR3 is built from 11 residues. Germline lookup yields CDR1 SQVTM and CDR2 ANQGSEA. The V and J ends lost 4 bases and 6 bases respectively, with 6 bases between them. In the authors' methods: Amplification of reference gene primers was used by the study to estimate nucleated cell counts. Clones were sequenced by immunoSEQ multiplex PCR, and TCRdb holds only the in-frame ones, with some missing. The D gene and trimming were derived from the DNA, and the V and J assignments and clone size from that table. The sample records roughly 97,000 clones, 70% to 90% being singletons. The receptor was derived from a human donor in a cohort sampled during active COVID-19. The specimen sequenced was peripheral blood. The chain employs TRBV29-1 and TRBJ2-2; D not certain. The CDR3 region is CSVGGSGELFF. In DNA form, the CDR3 reads TGCAGCGTTGGAGGATCCGGGGAGCTGTTTTTT.